Listed below are T cell receptor beta chains from one sample, sequenced in a study of blood T cell repertoires in COVID-19. The method was immunoSEQ multiplex PCR; TCRdb's version includes in-frame clones alone and lacks a portion of them. This table holds around 68,000 clones, approximately 84% found once. Sequencing used peripheral blood. Every receptor here comes from a man between 35 and 55 years old with COVID-19, enrolled during active disease. Each CDR3 is given with its conserved first and last residue. Fields, in order: clone size, CDR3 length, D gene, J gene, V gene, CDR3 protein, CDR3 DNA. A D gene is named only where the DNA matches it firmly. Not all rows give a size; the values are once, few, many and, for expanded clones, a class.

>.|18|TRBD1|TRBJ2-5|TRBV25-1
CASSETFVVDRTQETQYF
TGTGCCAGCAGTGAAACGTTTGTGGTGGACAGGACACAAGAGACCCAGTACTTC
>.|13|.|TRBJ2-7|TRBV29-1
CSVEVQDSYEQYF
TGCAGCGTTGAGGTTCAGGACTCCTACGAGCAGTACTTC
>.|15|.|TRBJ2-3|TRBV7-2
CASSLGRRGADTQYF
TGTGCCAGCAGCTTAGGTCGCAGGGGCGCAGATACGCAGTATTTT
>.|13|TRBD1|TRBJ1-2|TRBV6-5
CASSPTGGLGYTF
TGTGCCAGCAGTCCCACAGGGGGTCTTGGCTACACCTTC
>.|13|.|TRBJ2-3|TRBV12-3/TRBV12-4
CASSAQQADTQYF
TGTGCCAGCAGCGCGCAACAGGCAGATACGCAGTATTTT
>.|15|TRBD1|TRBJ1-5|TRBV30
CAWSVRRGPGQPQHF
TGTGCCTGGAGTGTACGCAGGGGGCCCGGTCAGCCCCAGCATTTT
>.|15|TRBD2|TRBJ2-3|TRBV10-3
CAISDSSGDTDTQYF
TGTGCCATCAGTGATTCTAGCGGGGACACAGATACGCAGTATTTT
>.|14|.|TRBJ1-6|TRBV30
CAWSVATLNSPLHF
TGTGCCTGGAGTGTGGCGACACTTAATTCACCCCTCCACTTT
>.|16|.|TRBJ1-5|TRBV28
CASSFPGQTYNQPQHF
TGTGCCAGCAGTTTTCCAGGACAGACTTACAATCAGCCCCAGCATTTT
>.|14|TRBD1|TRBJ1-1|TRBV9
CASSAGQLNTEAFF
TGTGCCAGCAGCGCGGGACAGCTGAACACTGAAGCTTTCTTT
>once|15|.|TRBJ2-1|TRBV7-2
CASSATSNSYNEQFF
TGTGCCAGCAGCGCGACTTCAAACTCCTACAATGAGCAGTTCTTC
>.|13|.|TRBJ2-1|TRBV7-9
CASSSGAYNEQFF
TGTGCCAGCAGCAGCGGAGCATACAATGAGCAGTTCTTC
>.|14|.|TRBJ1-5|TRBV5-4
CASDIRDRNQPQHF
TGTGCCAGCGACATCAGGGATCGCAATCAGCCCCAGCATTTT
>.|13|.|TRBJ1-5|TRBV18
CASSGTENQPQHF
TGTGCCAGCTCAGGGACTGAGAATCAGCCCCAGCATTTT
>.|15|.|TRBJ1-2|TRBV7-9
CASSLASVDQGGYTF
TGTGCCAGCAGCTTAGCGTCGGTGGATCAGGGTGGCTACACCTTC
>.|16|.|TRBJ2-2|TRBV24-1
CATSDLQNGGLGELFF
TGTGCCACCAGTGATTTGCAAAACGGAGGCCTCGGGGAGCTGTTTTTT
>.|15|.|TRBJ1-6|TRBV30
CAWSTGGGSLGALHF
TGTGCCTGGAGCACGGGGGGCGGTTCGTTGGGGGCCCTCCACTTT
>once|15|.|TRBJ1-2|TRBV4-2
CASSQASGLPYGYTF
TGTGCCAGCAGCCAAGCGTCAGGCCTACCCTATGGCTACACCTTC